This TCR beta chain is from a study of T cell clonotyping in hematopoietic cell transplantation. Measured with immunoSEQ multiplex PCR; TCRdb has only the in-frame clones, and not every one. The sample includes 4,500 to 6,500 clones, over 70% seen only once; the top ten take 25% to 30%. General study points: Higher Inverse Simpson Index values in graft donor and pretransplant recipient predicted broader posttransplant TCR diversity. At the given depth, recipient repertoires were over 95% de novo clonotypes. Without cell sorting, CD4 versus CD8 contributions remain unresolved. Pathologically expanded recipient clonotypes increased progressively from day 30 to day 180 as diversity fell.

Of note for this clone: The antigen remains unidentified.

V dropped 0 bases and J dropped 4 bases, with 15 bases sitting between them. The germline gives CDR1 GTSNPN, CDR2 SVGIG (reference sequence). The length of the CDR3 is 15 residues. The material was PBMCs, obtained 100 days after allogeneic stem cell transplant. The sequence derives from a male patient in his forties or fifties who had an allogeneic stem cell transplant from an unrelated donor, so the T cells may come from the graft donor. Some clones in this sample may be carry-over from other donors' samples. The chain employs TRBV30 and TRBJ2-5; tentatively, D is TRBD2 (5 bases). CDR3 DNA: TGTGCCTGGAGTGTAAGATATAGGAGGTTAGAGACCCAGTACTTC. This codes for CAWSVRYRRLETQYF.